This T cell receptor beta chain was observed in a study of Ad26.COV2.S vaccination and SARS-CoV-2 variants. Profiling relied on immunoSEQ multiplex PCR, and the TCRdb table lists in-frame clones only, not all of them. The profile shows 350,000 to 500,000 clones, 90% of them singletons. Treatment here: roughly 18 received Ad26.COV2.S at low or high dose, single or two shots; several received placebo; per-sample allocation not given. Material that was analyzed had been drawn on day 63 after the first vaccine or placebo injection. Germline V gene data show CDR1 as MDHEN and CDR2 as SYDVKM. The V and J ends lost 2 bases and 2 bases respectively, with 11 bases between them. CDR3 length: 15 amino acids.

The receptor was derived from a person aged 18-60 years who received the Ad26.COV2.S COVID-19 vaccine or a placebo. Source: peripheral blood, taken in a trial of Ad26.COV2.S vaccine versus placebo. The chain uses TRBV28 and TRBJ2-3; D is undetermined. The CDR3 protein is CASSLTDRPTDTQYF. In DNA form, the CDR3 reads TGTGCCAGCAGTTTAACCGACCGTCCCACAGATACGCAGTATTTT.